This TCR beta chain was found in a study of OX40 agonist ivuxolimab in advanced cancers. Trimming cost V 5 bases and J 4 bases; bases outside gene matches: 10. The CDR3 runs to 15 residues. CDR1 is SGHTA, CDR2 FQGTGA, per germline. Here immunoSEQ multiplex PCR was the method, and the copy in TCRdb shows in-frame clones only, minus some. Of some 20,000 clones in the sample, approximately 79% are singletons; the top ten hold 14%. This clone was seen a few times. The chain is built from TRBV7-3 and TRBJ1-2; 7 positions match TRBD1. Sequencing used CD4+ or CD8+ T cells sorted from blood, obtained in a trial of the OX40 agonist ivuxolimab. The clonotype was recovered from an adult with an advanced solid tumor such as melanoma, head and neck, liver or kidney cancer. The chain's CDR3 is CASSPQGGGLYGYTF. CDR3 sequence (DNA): TGTGCCAGCAGCCCCCAAGGGGGCGGACTCTATGGCTACACCTTC. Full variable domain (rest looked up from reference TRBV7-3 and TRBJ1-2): GAGVSQTPSNKVTEKGKYVELRCDPISGHTALYWYRQSLGQGPEFLIYFQGTGAADDSGLPNDRFFAVRPEGSVSTLKIQRTERGDSAVYLCASSPQGGGLYGYTFGSGTRLTVV.